A selection of T cell receptor beta chains follows, all from one sample in a study of T cells expressing NK-cell markers. For each CDR3 protein, TCRdb gives one entry from its re-call of the 5' RACE reads, without DNA. The listing records 130,000 to 150,000 distinct CDR3 sequences. Specimen: blood T cells: a sorted CD56 or NKG2C T cell subset, CD4+ or CD8+ T cells, or bulk PBMC T cells (not recorded which). The receptors shown here come from a man in his late teens or twenties in good health. Each CDR3 is given with its conserved first and last residue. Each record gives: J gene, V gene, CDR3 protein.

j_call: TRBJ1-4
v_call: TRBV4-1
cdr3_aa: CASSQLPGQGIEKLFF

j_call: TRBJ2-1
v_call: TRBV7-9
cdr3_aa: CASSPAGGQGYNEQFF

j_call: TRBJ2-3
v_call: TRBV5-1
cdr3_aa: CASRHDSASGVSTDTQYF

j_call: TRBJ2-1
v_call: TRBV4-3
cdr3_aa: CASSQEERELEEQFF

j_call: TRBJ2-4
v_call: TRBV11-2
cdr3_aa: CASSLGVGTTKNIQYF

j_call: TRBJ2-5
v_call: TRBV29-1
cdr3_aa: CSVPLAGEETQYF

j_call: TRBJ2-7
v_call: TRBV20-1
cdr3_aa: CSARRPGQPYEQYF

j_call: TRBJ2-3
v_call: TRBV12-3/TRBV12-4
cdr3_aa: CASNFAPVSDSSTDTQYF

j_call: TRBJ2-3
v_call: TRBV9
cdr3_aa: CASSESGRGPDTQYF

j_call: TRBJ2-1
v_call: TRBV29-1
cdr3_aa: CSVVSQDTYNEQFF

j_call: TRBJ2-3
v_call: TRBV7-9
cdr3_aa: CASSLPLRDTQYF

j_call: TRBJ1-5
v_call: TRBV27
cdr3_aa: CASSTRQGTGNQPQHF

j_call: TRBJ2-1
v_call: TRBV19
cdr3_aa: CASSLRELGEQFF

j_call: TRBJ1-5
v_call: TRBV10-3
cdr3_aa: CAISDGQGGNQPQHF

j_call: TRBJ2-3
v_call: TRBV6-5
cdr3_aa: CASSYLAGGDIADTQYF

j_call: TRBJ2-7
v_call: TRBV7-9
cdr3_aa: CASSHGLVYEQYF

j_call: TRBJ1-1
v_call: TRBV5-1
cdr3_aa: CASSFGGDTEAFF

j_call: TRBJ1-1
v_call: TRBV10-2
cdr3_aa: CASSVGSGTEAFF

j_call: TRBJ2-5
v_call: TRBV7-9
cdr3_aa: CASSSESGEETQYF

j_call: TRBJ2-1
v_call: TRBV7-9
cdr3_aa: CASRPSDRVDEQFF

j_call: TRBJ2-7
v_call: TRBV20-1
cdr3_aa: CSATRTSLGEQYF

j_call: TRBJ2-5
v_call: TRBV14
cdr3_aa: CASSPRAPGETQYF

j_call: TRBJ2-1
v_call: TRBV11-2
cdr3_aa: CASSLLGPLASSYNEQFF

j_call: TRBJ2-1
v_call: TRBV4-2
cdr3_aa: CASSQDAAGGPDNEQFF

j_call: TRBJ2-6
v_call: TRBV19
cdr3_aa: CASSLASGANVLTF

j_call: TRBJ2-1
v_call: TRBV14
cdr3_aa: CASSQSPSSGSRNEQFF

j_call: TRBJ2-2
v_call: TRBV11-2
cdr3_aa: CASSSRLAGGPPDTGELFF

j_call: TRBJ2-2
v_call: TRBV25-1
cdr3_aa: CASSARALGTGELFF

j_call: TRBJ2-1
v_call: TRBV7-9
cdr3_aa: CASSDGTSGSTWSEQFF

j_call: TRBJ2-7
v_call: TRBV7-9
cdr3_aa: CASSVKGYYEQYF

j_call: TRBJ2-2
v_call: TRBV29-1
cdr3_aa: CSCSGQGEVELFF